In this sample, the clone carrying this TCR beta chain turned up once. Here immunoSEQ multiplex PCR was the method, and the copy in TCRdb shows in-frame clones only, minus some. The sample includes nearly 25,000 clones, 81% of them seen just once. The CDR3 covers 15 residues. Per germline, CDR1 DFQATT and CDR2 SNEGSKA (reference sequence). V trimming: 3 bases; J trimming: 4 bases; junction bases outside the gene matches: 7. This record comes from a study of blood T cell repertoires in COVID-19. This receptor was obtained from a man in his 70s with acute or convalescent COVID-19. The sequencing input was peripheral blood. The V call is TRBV20-1, the J call TRBJ2-1; 9 bases match TRBD2. As DNA, the CDR3 is TGCAGTGCTAGTGCCGCGGGAGGGCGGTACAATGAGCAGTTCTTC. It encodes CSASAAGGRYNEQFF.